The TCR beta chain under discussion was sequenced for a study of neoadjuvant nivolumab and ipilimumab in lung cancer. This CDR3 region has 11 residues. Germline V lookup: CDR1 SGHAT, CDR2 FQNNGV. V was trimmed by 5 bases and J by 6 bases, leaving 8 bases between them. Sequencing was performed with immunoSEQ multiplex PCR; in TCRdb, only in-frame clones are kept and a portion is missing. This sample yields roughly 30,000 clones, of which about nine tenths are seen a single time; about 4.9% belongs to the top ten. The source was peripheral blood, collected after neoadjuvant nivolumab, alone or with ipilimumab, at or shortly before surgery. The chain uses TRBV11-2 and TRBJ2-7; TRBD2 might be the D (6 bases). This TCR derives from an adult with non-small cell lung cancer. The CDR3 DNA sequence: TGTGCCAGCAGCCCGGAGGGCGAGCAGTACTTC. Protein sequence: CASSPEGEQYF.